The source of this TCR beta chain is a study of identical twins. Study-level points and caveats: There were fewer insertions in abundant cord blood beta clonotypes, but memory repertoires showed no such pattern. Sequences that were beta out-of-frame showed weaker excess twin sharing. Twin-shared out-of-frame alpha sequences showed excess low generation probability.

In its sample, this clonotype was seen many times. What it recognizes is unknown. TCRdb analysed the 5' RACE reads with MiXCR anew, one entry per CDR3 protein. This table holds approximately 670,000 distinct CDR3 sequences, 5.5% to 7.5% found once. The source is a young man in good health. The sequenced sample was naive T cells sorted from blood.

The CDR3 is CASSLGSGVTGELFF. The CDR3 DNA reads TGTGCCAGCAGCTTAGGGTCAGGGGTCACCGGGGAGCTGTTTTTT. The rearrangement uses TRBV7-8 and TRBJ2-2; D might be TRBD1 (6 bases). CDR1 and CDR2 (germline): SGHVS, FQNEAQ. Trimming took 1 base from V and 4 from J, leaving 10 bases between them. The CDR3 is 15 residues long.